Presented here are 3 T cell receptor beta chains from one specimen sequenced in a study of T-cell reconstitution after alpha-beta-depleted transplantation in children. Preparation of the TCRbeta library used unique molecular identifiers. TCRdb processed the PCR reads anew with MiXCR; each CDR3 protein has one entry. The profile shows about 600,000 distinct CDR3 sequences, about 23% of them singletons. The sample consisted of PBMCs, mostly from graft donor cells, taken 360 days after TCRalphabeta/CD19-depleted stem cell transplant. Receptors were obtained from a boy less than two years old who had a stem cell transplant for acute myeloid leukemia, so the T cells may come from the graft donor.

CDR3 sequence: CASKITVRDEQFF. CDR3 nucleotide sequence: TGTGCCAGCAAGATAACGGTTAGGGATGAGCAGTTCTTC. This chain connects TRBV12-3 or TRBV12-4 to TRBJ2-1; D is uncertain. V gave up 7 bases and J gave up 8 bases, with 15 bases separating them. This CDR3 has 13 amino acids.

This rearrangement joins TRBV28 to TRBJ2-7; weak D call: TRBD1 (6 bases). The CDR3 consists of 12 residues. CDR1 MDHEN and CDR2 SYDVKM come from the germline V gene. Trimming stripped 10 bases from V and 6 bases from J, with 16 bases between. CDR3 nucleotides: TGTGCCACCCTCGGGGCAGGGGTCGAGCAGTACGTC. Its protein product is CATLGAGVEQYV.

V and J are TRBV29-1 and TRBJ2-1; tentatively, D is TRBD1 (7 bases). CDR1 SQVTM and CDR2 ANQGSEA come from the germline V gene. The CDR3 has 13 amino acids. V was shortened by 6 bases and J by 4 bases, with 13 bases between the two germline ends. CDR3 in DNA: TGCAGCGTCGGGGGACAGTATTACAATGAGCAGTTCTTC. Its translation is CSVGGQYYNEQFF.